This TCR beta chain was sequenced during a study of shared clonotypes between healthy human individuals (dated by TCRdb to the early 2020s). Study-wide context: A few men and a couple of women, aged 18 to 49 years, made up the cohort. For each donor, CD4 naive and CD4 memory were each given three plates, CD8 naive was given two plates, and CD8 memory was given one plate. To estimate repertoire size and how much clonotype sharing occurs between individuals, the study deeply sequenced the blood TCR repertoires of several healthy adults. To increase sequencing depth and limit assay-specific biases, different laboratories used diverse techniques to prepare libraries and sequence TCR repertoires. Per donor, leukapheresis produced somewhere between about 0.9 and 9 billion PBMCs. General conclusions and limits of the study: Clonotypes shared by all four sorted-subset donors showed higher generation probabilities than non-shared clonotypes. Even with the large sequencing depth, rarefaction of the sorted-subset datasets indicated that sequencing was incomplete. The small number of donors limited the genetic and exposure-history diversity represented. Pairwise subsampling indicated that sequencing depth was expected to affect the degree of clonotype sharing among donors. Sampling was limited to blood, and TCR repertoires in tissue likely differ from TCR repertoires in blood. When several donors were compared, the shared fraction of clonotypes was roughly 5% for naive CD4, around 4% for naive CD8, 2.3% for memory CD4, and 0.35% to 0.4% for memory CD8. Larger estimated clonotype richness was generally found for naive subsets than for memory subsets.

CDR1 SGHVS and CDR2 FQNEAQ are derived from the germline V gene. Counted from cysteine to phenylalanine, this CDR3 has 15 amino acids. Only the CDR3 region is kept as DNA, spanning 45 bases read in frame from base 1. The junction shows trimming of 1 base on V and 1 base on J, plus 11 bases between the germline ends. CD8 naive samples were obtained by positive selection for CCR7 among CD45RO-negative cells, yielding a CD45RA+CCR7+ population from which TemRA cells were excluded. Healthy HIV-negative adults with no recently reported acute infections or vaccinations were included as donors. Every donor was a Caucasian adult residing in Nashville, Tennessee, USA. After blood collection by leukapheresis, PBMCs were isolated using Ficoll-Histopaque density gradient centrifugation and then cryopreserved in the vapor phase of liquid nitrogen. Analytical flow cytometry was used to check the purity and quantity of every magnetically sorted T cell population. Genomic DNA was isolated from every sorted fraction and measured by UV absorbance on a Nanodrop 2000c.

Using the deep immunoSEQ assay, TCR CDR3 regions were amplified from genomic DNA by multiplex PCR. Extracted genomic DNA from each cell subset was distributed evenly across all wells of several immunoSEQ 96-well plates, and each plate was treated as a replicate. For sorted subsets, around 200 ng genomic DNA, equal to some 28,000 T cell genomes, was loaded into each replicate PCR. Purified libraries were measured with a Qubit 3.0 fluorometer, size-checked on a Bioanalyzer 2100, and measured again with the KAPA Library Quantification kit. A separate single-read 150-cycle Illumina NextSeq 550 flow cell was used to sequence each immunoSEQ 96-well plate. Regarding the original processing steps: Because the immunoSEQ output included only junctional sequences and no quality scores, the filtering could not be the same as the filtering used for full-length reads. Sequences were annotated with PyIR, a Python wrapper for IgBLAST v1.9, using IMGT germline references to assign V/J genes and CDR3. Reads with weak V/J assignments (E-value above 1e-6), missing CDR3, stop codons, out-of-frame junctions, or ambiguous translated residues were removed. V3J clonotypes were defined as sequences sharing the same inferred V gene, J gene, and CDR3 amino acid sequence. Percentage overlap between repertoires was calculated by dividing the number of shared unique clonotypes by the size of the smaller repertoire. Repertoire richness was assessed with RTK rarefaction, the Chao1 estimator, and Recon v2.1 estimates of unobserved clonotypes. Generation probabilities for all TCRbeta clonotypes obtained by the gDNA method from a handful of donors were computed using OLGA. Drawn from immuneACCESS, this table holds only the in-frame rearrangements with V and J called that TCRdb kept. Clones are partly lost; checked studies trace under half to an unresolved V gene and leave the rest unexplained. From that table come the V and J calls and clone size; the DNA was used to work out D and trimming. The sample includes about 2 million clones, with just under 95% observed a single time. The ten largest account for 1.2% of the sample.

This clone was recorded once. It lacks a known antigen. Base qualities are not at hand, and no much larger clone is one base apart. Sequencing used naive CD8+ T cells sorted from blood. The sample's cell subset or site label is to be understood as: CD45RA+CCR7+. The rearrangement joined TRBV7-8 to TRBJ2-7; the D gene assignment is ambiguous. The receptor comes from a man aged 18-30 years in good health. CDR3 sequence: CASSLVGSPSYEQYF. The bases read TGTGCCAGCAGCTTAGTGGGCAGCCCTTCCTACGAGCAGTACTTC.